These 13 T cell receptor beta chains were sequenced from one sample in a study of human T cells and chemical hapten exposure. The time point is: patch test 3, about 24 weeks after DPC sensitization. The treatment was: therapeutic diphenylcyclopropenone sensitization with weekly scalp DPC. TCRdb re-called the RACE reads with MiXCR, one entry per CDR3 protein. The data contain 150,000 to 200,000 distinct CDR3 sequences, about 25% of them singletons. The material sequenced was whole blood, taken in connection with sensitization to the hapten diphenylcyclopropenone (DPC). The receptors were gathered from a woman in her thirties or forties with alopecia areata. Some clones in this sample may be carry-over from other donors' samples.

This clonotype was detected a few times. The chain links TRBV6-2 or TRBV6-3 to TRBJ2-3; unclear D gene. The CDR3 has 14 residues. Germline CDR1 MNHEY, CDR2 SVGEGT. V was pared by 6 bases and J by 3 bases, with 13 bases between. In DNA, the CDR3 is TGTGCCAGCAGCACAATGGCGAGGACAGATACGCAGTATTTT. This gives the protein CASSTMARTDTQYF.

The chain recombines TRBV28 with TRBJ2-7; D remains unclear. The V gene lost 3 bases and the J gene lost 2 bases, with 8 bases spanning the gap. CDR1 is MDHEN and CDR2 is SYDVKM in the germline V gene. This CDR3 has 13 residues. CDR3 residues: CASSLDGAYEQYF. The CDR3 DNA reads TGTGCCAGCAGTTTGGACGGAGCCTACGAGCAGTACTTC. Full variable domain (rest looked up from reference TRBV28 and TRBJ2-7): DVKVTQSSRYLVKRTGEKVFLECVQDMDHENMFWYRQDPGLGLRLIYFSYDVKMKEKGDIPEGYSVSREKKERFSLILESASTNQTSMYLCASSLDGAYEQYFGPGTRLTVT.

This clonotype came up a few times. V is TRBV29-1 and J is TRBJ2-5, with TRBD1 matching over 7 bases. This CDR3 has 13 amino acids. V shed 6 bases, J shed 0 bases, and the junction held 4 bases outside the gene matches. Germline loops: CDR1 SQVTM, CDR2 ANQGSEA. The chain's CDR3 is CSVSTGNQETQYF. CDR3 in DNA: TGCAGCGTCTCGACAGGGAACCAAGAGACCCAGTACTTC. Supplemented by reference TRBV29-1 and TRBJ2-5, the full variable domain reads SAVISQKPSRDICQRGTSLTIQCQVDSQVTMMFWYRQQPGQSLTLIATANQGSEATYESGFVIDKFPISRPNLTFSTLTVSNMSPEDSSIYLCSVSTGNQETQYFGPGTRLLVL.

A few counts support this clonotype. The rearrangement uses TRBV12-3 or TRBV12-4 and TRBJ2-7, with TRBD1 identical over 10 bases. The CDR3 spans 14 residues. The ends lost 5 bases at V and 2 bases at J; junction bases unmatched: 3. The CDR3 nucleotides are TGTGCCAGCAGTCGAGGACAGGGGGCCTACGAGCAGTACTTC. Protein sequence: CASSRGQGAYEQYF.

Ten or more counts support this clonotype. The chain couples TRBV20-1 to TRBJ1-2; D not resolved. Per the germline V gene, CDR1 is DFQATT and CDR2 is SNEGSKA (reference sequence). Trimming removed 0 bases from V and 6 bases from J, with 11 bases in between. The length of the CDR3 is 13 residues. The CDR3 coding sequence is TGCAGTGCTAGAGATCGAGGCGGGAATGGCTACACCTTC. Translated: CSARDRGGNGYTF.

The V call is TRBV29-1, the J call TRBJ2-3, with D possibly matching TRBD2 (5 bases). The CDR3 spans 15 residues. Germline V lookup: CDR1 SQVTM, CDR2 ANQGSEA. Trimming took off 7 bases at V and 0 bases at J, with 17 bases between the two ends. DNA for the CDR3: TGCAGCGCAATTCCCGGAGGCGGCAGCACAGATACGCAGTATTTT. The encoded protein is CSAIPGGGSTDTQYF.

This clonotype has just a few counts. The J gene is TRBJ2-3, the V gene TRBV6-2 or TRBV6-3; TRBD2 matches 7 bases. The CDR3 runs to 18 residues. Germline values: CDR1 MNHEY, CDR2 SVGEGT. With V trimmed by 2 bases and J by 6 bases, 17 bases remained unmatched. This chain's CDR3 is CASSYATSFPPGSDTQYF. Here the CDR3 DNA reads TGTGCCAGCAGTTACGCGACTAGCTTCCCTCCAGGTTCCGATACGCAGTATTTT.

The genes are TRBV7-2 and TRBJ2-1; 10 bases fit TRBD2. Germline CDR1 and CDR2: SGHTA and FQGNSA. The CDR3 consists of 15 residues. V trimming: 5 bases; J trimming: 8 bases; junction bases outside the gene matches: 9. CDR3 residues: CASSAGTSDVYEQFF. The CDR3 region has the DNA TGTGCCAGCAGCGCCGGGACTAGCGATGTCTATGAGCAGTTCTTC.

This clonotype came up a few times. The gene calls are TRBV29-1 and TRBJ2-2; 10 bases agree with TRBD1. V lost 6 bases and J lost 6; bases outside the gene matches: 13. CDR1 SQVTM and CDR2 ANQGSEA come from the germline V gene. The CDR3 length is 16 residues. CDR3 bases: TGCAGCGTAGGAACATTCCCGGGACAGGGGTCCGGGGAGCTGTTTTTT. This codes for CSVGTFPGQGSGELFF.

This CDR3 reads CSAGQSTNQPQHF. Here the CDR3 DNA reads TGCAGTGCTGGACAGTCGACGAATCAGCCCCAGCATTTT. The V call is TRBV20-1, the J call TRBJ1-5, with D perhaps matching TRBD1 (6 bases). With 5 bases removed from V and 4 bases from J, the gap between germline ends came to 12 bases. Germline assignment: CDR1 DFQATT and CDR2 SNEGSKA (reference sequence). CDR3 length equals 13 residues.

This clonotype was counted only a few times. The CDR3 nucleotides are TGTGCCAGCAATGACGCCGGGGGGGGGACATCGATCTACGAGCAGTACTTC. Amino acids: CASNDAGGGTSIYEQYF. The chain links TRBV6-2 or TRBV6-3 to TRBJ2-7, with TRBD2 matching 8 bases. Germline-derived CDR1 and CDR2 are MNHEY and SVGEGT. This CDR3 comprises 17 residues. The V and J ends lost 7 bases and 3 bases, in that order; junction bases with no gene match: 17.

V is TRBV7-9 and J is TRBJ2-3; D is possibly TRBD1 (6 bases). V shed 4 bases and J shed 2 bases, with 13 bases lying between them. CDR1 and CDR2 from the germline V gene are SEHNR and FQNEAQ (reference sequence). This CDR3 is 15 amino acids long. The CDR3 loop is CASSSGGHLTDTQYF. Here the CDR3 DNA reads TGTGCCAGCAGCTCTGGGGGACACCTCACAGATACGCAGTATTTT.

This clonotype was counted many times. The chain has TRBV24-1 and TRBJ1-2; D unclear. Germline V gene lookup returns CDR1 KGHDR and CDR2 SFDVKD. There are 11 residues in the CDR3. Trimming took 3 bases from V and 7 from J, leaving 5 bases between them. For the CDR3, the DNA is TGTGCCACCAGTGATGGGCCTGGCTACACCTTC. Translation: CATSDGPGYTF.